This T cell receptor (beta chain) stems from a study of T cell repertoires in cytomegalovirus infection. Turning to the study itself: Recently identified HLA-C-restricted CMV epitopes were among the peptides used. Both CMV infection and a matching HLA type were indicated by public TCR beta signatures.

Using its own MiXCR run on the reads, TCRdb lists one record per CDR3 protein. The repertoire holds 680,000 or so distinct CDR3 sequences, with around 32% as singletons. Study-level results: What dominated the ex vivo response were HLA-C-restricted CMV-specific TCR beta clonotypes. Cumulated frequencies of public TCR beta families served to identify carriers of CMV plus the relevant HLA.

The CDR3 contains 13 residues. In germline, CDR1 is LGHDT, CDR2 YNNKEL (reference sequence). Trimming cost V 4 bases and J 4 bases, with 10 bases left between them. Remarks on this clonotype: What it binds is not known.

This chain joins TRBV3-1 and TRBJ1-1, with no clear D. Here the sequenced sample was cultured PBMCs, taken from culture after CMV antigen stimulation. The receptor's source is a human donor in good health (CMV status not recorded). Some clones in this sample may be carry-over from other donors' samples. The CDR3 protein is CASSLQWATEAFF. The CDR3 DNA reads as TGTGCCAGCAGCCTACAGTGGGCCACTGAAGCTTTCTTT.